The 14 T cell receptor beta chains listed next were all sequenced from one sample in a study of beta chain features in type 1 diabetes. Study-wide findings and caveats: Shortening of TCRB CDR3s, moderate but significant, appeared in all four CD4+ subsets of Type 1 diabetes patients.

The entirety of the isolated RNA underwent reverse transcription, so expressed TCRB transcripts were sequenced. TCRdb's table, derived via immunoSEQ multiplex PCR, lists solely in-frame clones and lacks some. Among hundreds of thousands of clones listed, over 11% were seen once. No antigen has been assigned to these receptors. The sequencing input was naive CD4+ T cells from blood. These receptors all come from a man between 18 and 35 years old with type 1 diabetes.

This clone was picked up a small number of times. The chain employs TRBV14 and TRBJ2-7; D possibly corresponds to TRBD2 (5 bases). The CDR3 contains 15 residues. Germline V gene data show CDR1 as SGHDN and CDR2 as FVKESK. V dropped 5 bases and J dropped 5 bases, with 19 bases sitting between them. CDR3 sequence reads: CASSTAGKGWNEQYF. For the CDR3, the DNA is TGTGCCAGCAGCACGGCCGGGAAGGGTTGGAACGAGCAGTACTTC. Full variable domain (missing parts from reference TRBV14 and TRBJ2-7): EAGVTQFPSHSVIEKGQTVTLRCDPISGHDNLYWYRRVMGKEIKFLLHFVKESKQDESGMPNNRFLAERTGGTYSTLKVQPAELEDSGVYFCASSTAGKGWNEQYFGPGTRLTVT.

This clone was counted between two and nine times. The chain combines TRBV7-9 with TRBJ2-5; 10 nucleotides match TRBD2. V lost 5 bases to trimming and J lost 3 bases; unmatched junction nucleotides: 6. Germline CDR1 and CDR2: SEHNR and FQNEAQ (reference sequence). CDR3 length: 15 amino acids. DNA for the CDR3: TGTGCCAGCAGCCTGAGTCTAGCGGGGGAAGAGACCCAGTACTTC. This gives the protein CASSLSLAGEETQYF.

This clone has more than one count but fewer than ten. CDR3 protein: CASSRPGGSSYEQYF. The CDR3 DNA sequence: TGTGCCAGCAGCCGTCCAGGGGGCAGCTCCTACGAGCAGTACTTC. The V and J genes are TRBV7-2 and TRBJ2-7; TRBD1 matches 8 bases. V dropped 5 bases and J dropped 0; count of bases not matched to a gene: 6. CDR1 is SGHTA and CDR2 is FQGNSA in the germline V gene. The CDR3 contains 15 residues.

This clone showed up just a few times. This sample includes further DNA sequences coding for the same CDR3. The gene calls are TRBV4-2 and TRBJ1-2; D is ambiguous. Trimming removed 6 bases from V and 1 base from J, with 3 bases in between. This CDR3 comprises 11 residues. The V gene's germline CDR1 is LGHNA and CDR2 YNFKEQ. The CDR3 reads CASSHNYGYTF. Written as DNA, the CDR3 is TGTGCCAGCAGTCATAACTATGGCTACACCTTC.

The chain recombines TRBV5-1 with TRBJ1-5; the D gene is possibly TRBD1 (6 bases). The V gene lost 4 bases and the J gene lost 6 bases, with 14 bases spanning the gap. The CDR3 sequence is 14 residues long. Germline values: CDR1 SGHRS, CDR2 YFSETQ. CDR3 coding DNA: TGCGCCAGCAGCCCGAGAGGGGGTATTCAGCCCCAGCATTTT. This sequence encodes CASSPRGGIQPQHF.

A few counts support this clone. The chain couples TRBV6-1 to TRBJ1-2, with no clear D. Trimming took off 2 bases at V and 1 base at J, with 11 bases between the two ends. CDR1 and CDR2 (germline): MNHNS, SASEGT. The CDR3 length is 15 residues. The CDR3, as DNA: TGTGCCAGCAGTGAAAGGACGGATTATAACTATGGCTACACCTTC. This gives the protein CASSERTDYNYGYTF.

This clone was counted only a few times. The chain combines TRBV7-9 with TRBJ1-1; D ambiguous. Trimming left V 5 bases short and J 3 bases short, with 10 bases between. The CDR3 spans 13 residues. Germline CDR1 and CDR2: SEHNR and FQNEAQ (reference sequence). CDR3 amino acids: CASSPPGYTEAFF. CDR3 nucleotide sequence: TGTGCCAGCAGCCCTCCGGGGTACACTGAAGCTTTCTTT.

The V gene is TRBV7-9, the J gene TRBJ2-5; D gene uncertain. V lost 5 bases to trimming and J lost 1 base, with 8 bases between them. Germline-derived CDR1 and CDR2 are SEHNR and FQNEAQ (reference sequence). The CDR3 has 13 amino acids. The CDR3 region is CASSITIQETQYF. Here the CDR3 DNA reads TGTGCCAGCAGCATTACTATCCAAGAGACCCAGTACTTC.

To note about this clone: Other nucleotide sequences in the sample specify the same CDR3. The V gene is TRBV12-5, the J gene TRBJ2-5; D is unresolved. There are 11 residues in the CDR3. V was cut by 1 base and J by 4 bases, with 1 base left in between. CDR1 LGHNT and CDR2 FRNRAP come from the germline V gene. The CDR3 nucleotides are TGTGCTAGTGGTTTGGGAGAGACCCAGTACTTC. Amino acid sequence: CASGLGETQYF.

The chain recombines TRBV5-4 with TRBJ1-1, with a possible D match to TRBD1 (5 bases). The CDR3 is 14 amino acids. V shed 4 bases and J shed 5 bases, with 15 bases lying between them. Looked up from germline, CDR1 is SGHNT and CDR2 is YYREEE (reference sequence). The CDR3 here is CASSATGRGTEAFF. The CDR3 DNA follows: TGTGCCAGCAGCGCAACGGGACGAGGGACTGAAGCTTTCTTT.

This clone has more than one count but fewer than ten. The chain uses TRBV14 and TRBJ2-1; D may be TRBD1 or TRBD2 (6 bases each). The V end was cut by 5 bases, the J end by 2 bases, with 13 bases between. The CDR3 has 15 residues. Germline CDR1 is SGHDN and CDR2 is FVKESK. The CDR3 DNA reads as TGTGCCAGCAGCTCTGGAAGGGGGGCCTACAATGAGCAGTTCTTC. Translation: CASSSGRGAYNEQFF.

This clone turned up a few times. CDR3 sequence reads: CASSYFGFGSSETQYF. CDR3 coding DNA: TGTGCCAGCAGTTACTTCGGGTTCGGGAGTTCTGAGACCCAGTACTTC. The chain combines TRBV5-6 with TRBJ2-5, with a possible D match to TRBD2 (6 bases). The V end lost 5 bases, the J end lost 5 bases, and 22 bases lay between the germline ends. Germline CDR1 and CDR2: SGHDT and YYEEEE. This CDR3 has 16 amino acids.

A few counts support this clone. The V call is TRBV28, the J call TRBJ2-6; 8 bases map to TRBD1. The germline V gene encodes CDR1 MDHEN and CDR2 SYDVKM. The trim removed 6 bases at V and 0 bases at J, leaving 4 bases unmatched. This CDR3 region has 16 residues. The CDR3 here is CASRTGQGSGANVLTF. The CDR3 nucleotides read TGTGCCAGCAGAACAGGACAGGGCTCTGGGGCCAACGTCCTGACTTTC.

This clone was seen more than once but under ten times. Other DNA variants within this sample encode the same CDR3. V gene TRBV7-2 combines with J gene TRBJ2-5; either TRBD1 or TRBD2 may fit D (5 bases each). This CDR3 has 14 amino acids. The germline gives CDR1 SGHTA, CDR2 FQGNSA. The V end was cut by 5 bases, the J end by 2 bases, with 12 bases between. In DNA, the CDR3 is TGTGCCAGCAGCACCGGGACCGCACAAGAGACCCAGTACTTC. Its protein is CASSTGTAQETQYF.